The 24 T cell receptor beta chains below were found in one sample sequenced in a study of vaccination effects on CD4 cells after COVID-19. Between days 10 and 11 of culture, CD4+ T cells were separated out. Repertoires were generated with immunoSEQ multiplex PCR, while TCRdb's copy carries only in-frame clones and drops some. This sample carries roughly 60,000 clones, approximately 70% of them seen once, and the ten largest clones take 20% to 25%. These receptors are not linked to any known antigen. The material sequenced was CD4+ T cells from PBMCs cultured without peptide, taken before COVID-19 vaccination. Receptors were obtained from a human donor who had a prior SARS-CoV-2 infection.

This chain connects TRBV24-1 to TRBJ2-5, with D hard to call. Germline V lookup: CDR1 KGHDR, CDR2 SFDVKD. This CDR3 region has 12 residues. Trimming took off 6 bases at V and 2 bases at J, with 6 bases between the two ends. The CDR3 sequence: CATSSSQETQYF. CDR3 DNA sequence: TGTGCCACCAGTTCATCACAAGAGACCCAGTACTTC.

V is TRBV28 and J is TRBJ2-2; TRBD1 agrees at 9 bases. CDR1 MDHEN and CDR2 SYDVKM come from the germline V gene. The CDR3 sequence is 13 residues long. The junction had 3 bases not matched to a gene; V was cut back by 10 bases and J by 3 bases. CDR3 sequence reads: CATGTGYTGELFF. Here the CDR3 DNA reads TGTGCCACCGGGACAGGGTACACCGGGGAGCTGTTTTTT.

The chain joins TRBV2 to TRBJ1-2; TRBD1 matches at 10 bases. This CDR3 comprises 12 residues. CDR1 and CDR2 from the germline V gene are SNHLY and FYNNEI. V lost 6 bases to trimming and J lost 8 bases; unmatched junction nucleotides: 3. CDR3 DNA sequence: TGTGCCAGCAGGGGGACAGGGGTAGGCTACACCTTC. Protein: CASRGTGVGYTF. The complete variable domain, with remaining parts taken from reference TRBV2 and TRBJ1-2, reads EPEVTQTPSHQVTQMGQEVILRCVPISNHLYFYWYRQILGQKVEFLVSFYNNEISEKSEIFDDQFSVERPDGSNFTLKIRSTKLEDSAMYFCASRGTGVGYTFGSGTRLTVV.

The CDR3 DNA reads as TGTGCCAGCAGCAACCGACAGGGCGCCTACGAGCAGTACTTC. It is translated as CASSNRQGAYEQYF. This chain joins TRBV7-2 and TRBJ2-7, with 7 positions matching TRBD1. J gave up 2 bases and V 5 bases, and 6 bases lay outside the gene matches. In germline, CDR1 is SGHTA, CDR2 FQGNSA. CDR3 length: 14 amino acids.

The genes are TRBV7-9 and TRBJ1-2, with D unclear. Trimming removed 7 bases from V and 8 bases from J, with 17 bases in between. Per germline, CDR1 SEHNR and CDR2 FQNEAQ (reference sequence). The CDR3 length is 13 residues. As DNA, the CDR3 is TGTGCCAGCACCTACTCCGGGCGGGTAGGCTACACCTTC. Its translation: CASTYSGRVGYTF.

V is TRBV11-2 and J is TRBJ2-5; D remains unclear. The CDR3 covers 14 residues. V was trimmed by 0 bases and J by 7 bases, leaving 12 bases between them. From germline, CDR1 is SGHAT and CDR2 FQNNGV. CDR3 bases: TGTGCCAGCAGCTTAGAGGTGGGCTGGGGGACCCAGTACTTC. It encodes CASSLEVGWGTQYF.

This clone was counted only a few times. The rearrangement joins TRBV11-2 to TRBJ2-7, with D perhaps assigned TRBD1 or TRBD2 (5 bases each). Germline lookup yields CDR1 SGHAT and CDR2 FQNNGV. The CDR3 runs 14 residues. Deletions cut 5 bases from V and 3 bases from J, with 14 bases between. CDR3 bases: TGTGCCAGCAGCCCCGGGACCGGGAACTACGAGCAGTACTTC. The encoded protein is CASSPGTGNYEQYF.

The V call is TRBV5-1, the J call TRBJ1-3; maybe TRBD1 (6 bases). CDR1 SGHRS and CDR2 YFSETQ come from the germline V gene. The CDR3 has 16 amino acids. V was trimmed by 3 bases and J by 1 base, leaving 14 bases between them. CDR3 amino acids: CASSWGPTRSGNTIYF. In DNA, the CDR3 is TGCGCCAGCAGCTGGGGGCCGACACGTTCTGGAAACACCATATATTTT.

The chain uses TRBV5-6 and TRBJ1-2; tentative D call: TRBD1 (5 bases). Germline CDR1 SGHDT, CDR2 YYEEEE. V lost 2 bases, J lost 3 bases, and 8 bases lay in between. The CDR3 extends over 13 amino acids. This CDR3 is CASSLGTDYGYTF. CDR3 DNA: TGTGCCAGCAGCTTAGGGACGGACTATGGCTACACCTTC.

The genes are TRBV23-1 and TRBJ2-1; D not resolved. TRBV23-1 is an open reading frame, and its role is uncertain. Deletions cut 2 bases from V and 3 bases from J, with 14 bases between. The CDR3 contains 16 residues. The CDR3 sequence is CASSQPRVWGYNEQFF. The CDR3 coding sequence is TGCGCCAGCAGTCAACCTAGGGTTTGGGGCTACAATGAGCAGTTCTTC.

The rearrangement uses TRBV2 and TRBJ2-5; the D call may be TRBD1 or TRBD2 (5 bases each). CDR1 SNHLY and CDR2 FYNNEI come from the germline V gene. CDR3 length: 12 amino acids. The germline V and J ends were trimmed by 4 bases and 11 bases, with 14 bases remaining between them. The CDR3 region is CASSVGRDRQYF. CDR3 bases: TGTGCCAGCAGTGTCGGCAGGGACCGGCAGTACTTC.

J is TRBJ1-5 and V is TRBV6-5; maybe TRBD1 (5 bases). Trimming removed 6 bases from V and 5 bases from J, with 17 bases in between. CDR3 length equals 15 residues. Germline CDR1 reads MNHEY; CDR2 reads SVGAGI. The DNA for the CDR3 is TGTGCCAGCAGCACAGGACTGGGAAGGGATCAGCCCCAGCATTTT. It yields the protein CASSTGLGRDQPQHF.

This clone has only one observation. The chain is built from TRBV5-4 and TRBJ1-1, with D perhaps matching TRBD1 (6 bases). V was pared by 3 bases and J by 1 base, with 16 bases between. Germline assignment: CDR1 SGHNT and CDR2 YYREEE (reference sequence). The CDR3 is 16 residues long. The CDR3 DNA reads as TGTGCCAGCAGCTCCCCTCCTGGACAGAGGAACACTGAAGCTTTCTTT. It translates to CASSSPPGQRNTEAFF.

This clone was counted between two and nine times. The chain carries TRBV7-6 and TRBJ2-2; TRBD2 matches at 7 bases. The length of the CDR3 is 18 residues. The ends lost 2 bases at V and 6 bases at J; junction bases unmatched: 15. CDR1 is SGHVS and CDR2 is FNYEAQ in the germline V gene. This CDR3 is CASSLLPSGGATAGELFF. CDR3 DNA sequence: TGTGCCAGCAGCTTACTCCCTAGCGGTGGGGCCACGGCCGGGGAGCTGTTTTTT.

The chain joins TRBV4-3 to TRBJ2-3; tentative D call: TRBD1 (5 bases). V was shortened by 3 bases and J by 3 bases, with 13 bases between the two germline ends. The germline V gene encodes CDR1 LGHNA and CDR2 YSLEER. The CDR3 runs 15 residues. The CDR3 DNA is TGCGCCAGCAGCCATGGACAAGTGGGTACAGATACGCAGTATTTT. Translated: CASSHGQVGTDTQYF.

The chain carries TRBV7-3 and TRBJ2-6; TRBD2 matches 7 bases. Germline CDR1 and CDR2: SGHTA and FQGTGA. The CDR3 has 16 amino acids. J lost 3 bases, V lost 5 bases, and 7 bases had no gene match. DNA for the CDR3: TGTGCCAGCAGCCCTCAGCGGGGTCGTGGGGCCAACGTCCTGACTTTC. It translates to CASSPQRGRGANVLTF.

V is TRBV6-5 and J is TRBJ1-1; the D gene is possibly TRBD1 (6 bases). CDR1 and CDR2 (germline): MNHEY, SVGAGI. V was trimmed by 6 bases and J by 3 bases, leaving 14 bases between them. The CDR3 is 14 residues long. CDR3 residues: CASSDRSFHTEAFF. The CDR3 DNA follows: TGTGCCAGCAGCGACAGGAGCTTTCACACTGAAGCTTTCTTT.

In its sample, this clone was seen a few times. This sequence joins TRBV6-1 and TRBJ2-1; 7 bases align to TRBD2. CDR1 is MNHNS, CDR2 SASEGT, per germline. CDR3 length: 13 amino acids. The V and J ends lost 1 base and 8 bases, in that order; junction bases with no gene match: 2. CDR3 residues: CASSEVSGDEQFF. The CDR3, as DNA: TGTGCCAGCAGTGAAGTGAGCGGGGATGAGCAGTTCTTC.

The chain employs TRBV14 and TRBJ2-7, with D perhaps matching TRBD2 (5 bases). CDR1 and CDR2 from the germline V gene are SGHDN and FVKESK. The CDR3 sequence is 16 residues long. The V and J ends lost 0 bases and 7 bases respectively, with 19 bases between them. In DNA, the CDR3 is TGTGCCAGCAGCCAAGAAATCGGGGTCGCCCGCTGGGAGCAGTACTTC. Its translation: CASSQEIGVARWEQYF.

The J gene is TRBJ2-3, the V gene TRBV30; 10 bases align to TRBD2. The length of the CDR3 is 14 residues. Germline values: CDR1 GTSNPN, CDR2 SVGIG (reference sequence). V was clipped by 6 bases and J by 5 bases; unmatched bases: 8. The CDR3 reads CACDQRGGQDTQYF. The CDR3 nucleotides read TGTGCCTGCGACCAGCGGGGGGGCCAAGATACGCAGTATTTT.

The J gene is TRBJ2-3, the V gene TRBV9; tentative D call: TRBD2 (7 bases). Germline-derived CDR1 and CDR2 are SGDLS and YYNGEE. CDR3 length equals 16 residues. The ends were cut back, 4 bases at V and 3 bases at J, with 18 bases in the middle. The DNA of the CDR3 is TGTGCCAGCAGCCCTCCCAGGGCGGGGGCAACAGATACGCAGTATTTT. Translating it yields CASSPPRAGATDTQYF.

The chain employs TRBV24-1 and TRBJ1-1; 7 positions agree with TRBD1. Per the germline V gene, CDR1 is KGHDR and CDR2 is SFDVKD. The V gene end was trimmed by 4 bases and the J gene end by 3 bases; junction bases not matched to a gene: 7. The CDR3 covers 15 residues. CDR3 DNA sequence: TGTGCCACCAGTGACAGGGACAGCCGCTACACTGAAGCTTTCTTT. Translated, it gives CATSDRDSRYTEAFF.

This chain uses TRBV3-1 (or the pseudogene TRBV3-2) with TRBJ1-5, with D maybe TRBD1 (5 bases). Germline assignment: CDR1 LGHDT and CDR2 YNNKEL (reference sequence). This CDR3 is 13 amino acids long. V lost 4 bases to trimming and J lost 4 bases, with 8 bases between them. CDR3 sequence (DNA): TGTGCCAGCAGCCCTCAGGGTAATCAGCCCCAGCATTTT. Amino acids: CASSPQGNQPQHF.

This rearrangement joins TRBV9 to TRBJ2-2; D is unresolved. Trimming removed 3 bases from V and 0 bases from J, with 6 bases in between. The length of the CDR3 is 14 residues. In germline, CDR1 is SGDLS, CDR2 YYNGEE. The CDR3 nucleotides are TGTGCCAGCAGCGCCCCTTCGAACACCGGGGAGCTGTTTTTT. This translates into CASSAPSNTGELFF.